Below, 17 T cell receptor beta chains from the same sample are listed, as sequenced in a study of T cells in Graves' hyperthyroidism and ophthalmopathy (dated by TCRdb to between 2018 and 2021). Receptor libraries were prepared by multiplex PCR. Instrument used: Illumina HiSeq 2000. The TCR beta CDR3 regions were amplified from RNA transcripts. A first-round RT-PCR of the TCR CDR3 used the HTBI primer set with the Qiagen OneStep RT-PCR kit. The public sequencing data were trimmed at Q25 with fastp and processed into clonotypes with MiXCR by TCRdb, which kept only in-frame beta chains. Merged by CDR3 protein, the rows form single entries marked with the most common genes and DNA. The sample table records about 360,000 distinct CDR3 sequences; about 13% of these occur just once. The top ten clones comprise around 9.2% of the sample. Sample: blood. The receptors originated from a woman aged 18-29 years with Graves' hyperthyroidism.

The DNA for the CDR3 is TGTGCCAGCAGCTTAGCTATGGCTTCTGAGCAGTTCTTC. It yields the protein CASSLAMASEQFF. The gene calls are TRBV7-2 and TRBJ2-1; D uncertain. Trimming cost V 0 bases and J 9 bases, with 9 bases left between them. The CDR3 covers 13 residues. Germline CDR1 SGHTA, CDR2 FQGNSA.

The V and J genes are TRBV13 and TRBJ2-7; TRBD1 agrees at 7 bases. The V gene's germline CDR1 is PRHDT and CDR2 FYEKMQ (reference sequence). The V and J ends lost 2 bases and 3 bases, in that order; junction bases with no gene match: 7. CDR3 size: 15 residues. For the CDR3, the DNA is TGTGCCAGCAGCTTACGCACAGGGGCGAACTACGAGCAGTACTTC. Amino acid sequence: CASSLRTGANYEQYF.

Comment on this clonotype: Likely a read error: the CDR3 ends without its conserved phenylalanine or tryptophan. The rearrangement links TRBV6-2 or TRBV6-3 to TRBJ1-5; tentative D call: TRBD1 (6 bases). The germline V gene has CDR1 MNHEY and CDR2 SVGEGT. V lost 2 bases and J lost 7, with 15 bases in between. The CDR3 contains 15 residues. This CDR3 is CASSYAGGGGQPQHL. CDR3 sequence (DNA): TGTGCCAGCAGTTACGCGGGGGGCGGGGGACAGCCCCAGCATCTT.

This clonotype was recorded at least ten times. This sequence joins TRBV5-8 and TRBJ1-1, with a weak D call TRBD1 (6 bases). Trimming shortened V by 0 bases and J by 5 bases, and 11 bases separated the two germline ends. CDR1 SGHTS and CDR2 YDEGEE come from the germline V gene. This CDR3 has 14 amino acids. In DNA form, the CDR3 reads TGTGCCAGCAGCTTGGCAGGGGATTTTACTGAAGCTTTCTTT. Translated: CASSLAGDFTEAFF. Combining the CDR3 with reference TRBV5-8 and TRBJ1-1 gives the whole variable domain EAGVTQSPTHLIKTRGQQATLRCSPISGHTSVYWYQQALGLGLQFLLWYDEGEERNRGNFPPRFSGRQFPNYSSELNVNALELEDSALYLCASSLAGDFTEAFFGQGTRLTVV.

This clonotype was seen repeatedly, ten times or more. The chain couples TRBV7-2 to TRBJ2-7; unclear D gene. CDR1 SGHTA and CDR2 FQGNSA come from the germline V gene. This CDR3 comprises 13 residues. Trimming left V 7 bases short and J 0 bases short, with 10 bases between. The CDR3 region is CASMRTGSYEQYF. The CDR3 nucleotides read TGTGCCAGCATGAGGACGGGCTCCTACGAGCAGTACTTC.

The chain links TRBV2 to TRBJ2-1; D is unclear. This CDR3 comprises 16 residues. Germline CDR1 is SNHLY and CDR2 is FYNNEI. V was cut by 0 bases and J by 8 bases, with 17 bases left in between. CDR3 sequence reads: CASSEAEQNRWDEQFF. Written as DNA, the CDR3 is TGTGCCAGCAGTGAAGCTGAGCAAAATCGATGGGATGAGCAGTTCTTC. Together with reference TRBV2 and TRBJ2-1, the CDR3 gives the full variable domain: EPEVTQTPSHQVTQMGQEVILRCVPISNHLYFYWYRQILGQKVEFLVSFYNNEISEKSEIFDDQFSVERPDGSNFTLKIRSTKLEDSAMYFCASSEAEQNRWDEQFFGPGTRLTVL.

This chain links TRBV20-1 with TRBJ2-4; the D is unclear. This CDR3 spans 11 amino acids. Trimming pared 5 bases from V and 4 bases from J, leaving 6 bases between. The germline V gene encodes CDR1 DFQATT and CDR2 SNEGSKA (reference sequence). CDR3 amino acids: CSARFKNIQYF. The CDR3, as DNA: TGCAGTGCTCGTTTTAAAAACATTCAGTACTTC.

In its sample, this clonotype was seen many times. CDR3 residues: CASSLGGGADYTQYF. In DNA, the CDR3 is TGTGCCAGCAGCTTGGGCGGGGGGGCCGACTATACGCAGTATTTT. The rearrangement uses TRBV7-3 and TRBJ2-3; 9 bases are shared with TRBD2. The trim removed 3 bases at V and 7 bases at J, leaving 8 bases unmatched. The CDR3 runs to 15 residues. Germline CDR1 SGHTA, CDR2 FQGTGA.

This clonotype was seen ten or more times. The rearrangement links TRBV20-1 to TRBJ1-5, with 8 positions matching TRBD1. CDR3 length: 16 residues. Germline assignment: CDR1 DFQATT and CDR2 SNEGSKA (reference sequence). V lost 1 base to trimming and J lost 7 bases; unmatched junction nucleotides: 12. The CDR3 DNA is TGCAGTGCTAGAGTATCATACGGACAGGGAATACAGCCCCAGCATTTT. Residues: CSARVSYGQGIQPQHF.

The gene calls are TRBV27 and TRBJ1-1, with D perhaps TRBD1 (6 bases). The CDR3 sequence is 14 residues long. V was shortened by 3 bases and J by 3 bases, with 11 bases between the two germline ends. Germline-derived CDR1 and CDR2 are MNHEY and SMNVEV (reference sequence). CDR3 nucleotide sequence: TGTGCCAGCAGTTTCGCAGGGGATCACACTGAAGCTTTCTTT. It encodes CASSFAGDHTEAFF.

The rearrangement joins TRBV10-3 to TRBJ1-5; 9 nucleotides agree with TRBD1. The J segment lost 3 bases and the V segment lost 0 bases, leaving 3 bases of the junction unmatched. The germline V gene has CDR1 ENHRY and CDR2 SYGVKD. This CDR3 spans 16 amino acids. The CDR3 is CAISESGTGINQPQHF. The CDR3 nucleotides read TGTGCCATCAGTGAGTCGGGGACAGGGATCAATCAGCCCCAGCATTTT.

This chain connects TRBV19 to TRBJ1-4, with 7 positions matching TRBD1. The CDR3 length is 15 residues. V shed 3 bases, J shed 8 bases, and the junction held 9 bases outside the gene matches. CDR1 and CDR2 (germline): LNHDA, SQIVND (reference sequence). The CDR3 spells CASSIPRQGGEKLFF. CDR3 nucleotide sequence: TGTGCCAGTAGTATCCCCCGACAGGGCGGAGAAAAACTGTTTTTT. The complete variable domain, with remaining parts taken from reference TRBV19 and TRBJ1-4, reads DGGITQSPKYLFRKEGQNVTLSCEQNLNHDAMYWYRQDPGQGLRLIYYSQIVNDFQKGDIAEGYSVSREKKESFPLTVTSAQKNPTAFYLCASSIPRQGGEKLFFGSGTQLSVL.

This clonotype was observed at least ten times. The gene calls are TRBV18 and TRBJ2-7; unclear D gene. Germline CDR1 reads KGHSH; CDR2 reads LQKENI. The germline V and J ends were trimmed by 5 bases and 2 bases, with 10 bases remaining between them. The CDR3 totals 13 residues. The CDR3 sequence is CASSSTGTYEQYF. In DNA form, the CDR3 reads TGTGCCAGCTCATCCACTGGAACCTACGAGCAGTACTTC. Filled out from reference TRBV18 and TRBJ2-7, the complete variable domain reads NAGVMQNPRHLVRRRGQEARLRCSPMKGHSHVYWYRQLPEEGLKFMVYLQKENIIDESGMPKERFSAEFPKEGPSILRIQQVVRGDSAAYFCASSSTGTYEQYFGPGTRLTVT.

This clonotype was observed many times. The chain carries TRBV7-8 and TRBJ1-1, with unresolved D. CDR3 size: 14 residues. In germline, CDR1 is SGHVS, CDR2 FQNEAQ. Trimming left V 6 bases short and J 0 bases short, with 11 bases between. CDR3 region: CASRLRELNTEAFF. The CDR3 nucleotides are TGTGCCAGCAGACTTAGGGAGTTGAACACTGAAGCTTTCTTT. The whole variable domain, remainder taken from reference TRBV7-8 and TRBJ1-1, is GAGVSQSPRYKVAKRGQDVALRCDPISGHVSLFWYQQALGQGPEFLTYFQNEAQLDKSGLPSDRFFAERPEGSVSTLKIQRTQQEDSAVYLCASRLRELNTEAFFGQGTRLTVV.

This clonotype has ten or more counts. CDR3 region: CASSPNGDTGLYGYTF. CDR3 bases: TGTGCCAGCAGTCCCAATGGGGACACCGGCCTCTATGGCTACACCTTC. The gene calls are TRBV6-1 and TRBJ1-2; TRBD1 is a possible D gene (6 bases). CDR3 length equals 16 residues. With 5 bases removed from V and 4 bases from J, the gap between germline ends came to 20 bases. Germline CDR1 and CDR2: MNHNS and SASEGT.

The table lists this clonotype with many counts. The rearrangement links TRBV27 to TRBJ1-2; D is perhaps TRBD1 (6 bases). Germline CDR1 MNHEY, CDR2 SMNVEV (reference sequence). CDR3 length: 14 amino acids. Deletions cut 3 bases from V and 14 bases from J, with 22 bases between. Here the CDR3 DNA reads TGTGCCAGCAGTTTCTCGGGGGCCCCAATCCCCTTGACCTTC. This sequence encodes CASSFSGAPIPLTF.

This clonotype has more than one count but fewer than ten. A much larger clone differs from this one at a single base, so this may be a read error. The V gene is TRBV7-3, the J gene TRBJ2-1, with D maybe TRBD1 (6 bases). The CDR3 spans 12 residues. In germline, CDR1 is SGHTA, CDR2 FQGTGA. The CDR3 DNA reads TGTGCCAGCGGCTTAGGGGGTAGGGAGCAGTTCTTC. This codes for CASGLGGREQFF.